The 22 T cell receptor beta chains presented below share a single source sample, sequenced in a study of preoperative IRX-2 immunotherapy in early breast cancer. Treatment in this sample: preoperative locoregional IRX-2 cytokine immunotherapy. TCRdb keeps only in-frame clones here, not all; method: immunoSEQ multiplex PCR. The data show around 29,000 clones, 82% seen once. Sampling was performed from a patient treated with IRX-2 immunotherapy. The receptor set was obtained from a human donor with breast cancer.

The chain combines TRBV14 with TRBJ1-2; D may be TRBD1 (5 bases). CDR3 length equals 14 residues. The V end lost 0 bases, the J end lost 9 bases, and 14 bases lay between the germline ends. Looked up from germline, CDR1 is SGHDN and CDR2 is FVKESK. The DNA for the CDR3 is TGTGCCAGCAGCCAAGATGCCGGGACGTATCGCTACACCTTC. Its protein is CASSQDAGTYRYTF.

The gene calls are TRBV28 and TRBJ2-2; D ambiguous. V lost 4 bases to trimming and J lost 1 base, with 7 bases between them. In germline, CDR1 is MDHEN, CDR2 SYDVKM. This CDR3 comprises 14 residues. The CDR3 sequence is CASSSLVNTGELFF. CDR3 DNA sequence: TGTGCCAGCAGTTCGTTAGTGAACACCGGGGAGCTGTTTTTT.

This clone was observed a single time. The chain links TRBV19 to TRBJ1-2; the match to TRBD1 covers 8 bases. CDR1 is LNHDA, CDR2 SQIVND, per germline (reference sequence). With 3 bases clipped from V and 7 bases from J, the junction kept 7 bases outside the gene matches. The CDR3 contains 14 residues. CDR3 region: CASSMTHRGGGYTF. The CDR3 bases are TGTGCCAGTAGTATGACGCACAGGGGGGGTGGCTACACCTTC. Full variable domain (remainder filled in from reference TRBV19 and TRBJ1-2): DGGITQSPKYLFRKEGQNVTLSCEQNLNHDAMYWYRQDPGQGLRLIYYSQIVNDFQKGDIAEGYSVSREKKESFPLTVTSAQKNPTAFYLCASSMTHRGGGYTFGSGTRLTVV.

J is TRBJ1-4 and V is TRBV29-1, with D unclear. V shed 4 bases and J shed 7 bases, with 13 bases lying between them. The CDR3 has 13 amino acids. Germline V CDR1 and CDR2: SQVTM, ANQGSEA. The CDR3 sequence: CSVVVPLGEKLFF. The CDR3 DNA is TGCAGCGTTGTGGTGCCGTTGGGTGAAAAACTGTTTTTT.

V and J are TRBV23-1 and TRBJ1-1; a possible D gene is TRBD1 (5 bases). TRBV23-1 is assigned to the ORF class and has an uncertain function. The V gene lost 6 bases and the J gene lost 0 bases, with 17 bases spanning the gap. This CDR3 spans 16 amino acids. CDR3 nucleotides: TGCGCCAGCAGCCAAAACTCGGGACGGATGAACACTGAAGCTTTCTTT. Its translation: CASSQNSGRMNTEAFF.

This clone was picked up a small number of times. The chain has TRBV12-5 and TRBJ2-2; D not certain. Trimming cost V 2 bases and J 4 bases, with 11 bases left between them. The CDR3 runs 15 residues. Germline V gene data show CDR1 as LGHNT and CDR2 as FRNRAP. CDR3 in amino acids: CASGLIGFGTGELFF. CDR3 DNA: TGTGCTAGTGGTTTGATAGGGTTCGGCACCGGGGAGCTGTTTTTT.

The chain carries TRBV30 and TRBJ1-2, with 7 bases identical to TRBD1. The V gene end was trimmed by 5 bases and the J gene end by 6 bases; junction bases not matched to a gene: 9. Germline CDR1 GTSNPN, CDR2 SVGIG (reference sequence). This CDR3 contains 13 residues. The CDR3 DNA sequence: TGTGCCTGGGACCCCCAAGGGGGCAATGGCTACACCTTC. The encoded protein is CAWDPQGGNGYTF.

The chain employs TRBV28 and TRBJ2-2, with 9 positions matching TRBD1. The CDR3 is 17 amino acids. Trimming cost V 2 bases and J 1 base; bases outside gene matches: 5. CDR1 is MDHEN and CDR2 is SYDVKM in the germline V gene. The chain's CDR3 is CASSLTGTGMNTGELFF. In nucleotides, the CDR3 is TGTGCCAGCAGTTTAACCGGGACAGGGATGAACACCGGGGAGCTGTTTTTT.

The chain is built from TRBV22-1 and TRBJ1-5; TRBD1 is taken as the D call from the table, unchecked against the DNA. TRBV22-1 is a pseudogene. This CDR3 spans 14 amino acids. Here the CDR3 reads CASSQTGEGQPQHF. The CDR3 nucleotides read TGTGCCAGCAGTCAAACAGGGGAAGGGCAGCCCCAGCATTTT.

V gene TRBV11-3 combines with J gene TRBJ1-1; the match to TRBD1 covers 7 bases. There are 15 residues in the CDR3. Germline loops: CDR1 SGHNT, CDR2 YENEEA. Losses at the gene ends were 5 bases for V and 4 bases for J; bases not matched to a gene: 10. Written as DNA, the CDR3 is TGTGCCAGCAGCGCAATGCAGGGGGTCCCCACTGAAGCTTTCTTT. Translating gives CASSAMQGVPTEAFF.

The chain employs TRBV5-1 and TRBJ1-1, with D hard to call. The V end was cut by 0 bases, the J end by 11 bases, with 20 bases between. CDR1 and CDR2 from the germline V gene are SGHRS and YFSETQ. The CDR3 is 15 amino acids. The CDR3 DNA sequence: TGCGCCAGCAGCTTGGAGGCCCGGTTTGTCCCCCAGGCTTTCTTT. Translation: CASSLEARFVPQAFF.

The chain couples TRBV18 to TRBJ2-7, with 7 bases identical to TRBD1. The J segment lost 5 bases and the V segment lost 3 bases, leaving 10 bases of the junction unmatched. The germline CDR1 and CDR2 sequences are KGHSH and LQKENI. The CDR3 is 15 amino acids. This CDR3 is CASSPLGQARDEQYF. The CDR3, as DNA: TGTGCCAGCTCACCGCTCGGACAGGCTCGAGACGAGCAGTACTTC.

The J gene is TRBJ2-7, the V gene TRBV2, with a weak D call TRBD1 (5 bases). V dropped 7 bases and J dropped 2 bases, with 9 bases sitting between them. Germline V gene data show CDR1 as SNHLY and CDR2 as FYNNEI. CDR3 length: 12 amino acids. In DNA, the CDR3 is TGTGCCAGCACAGGGATGGCCTACGAGCAGTACTTC. Its translation is CASTGMAYEQYF.

This clone was seen once. The rearrangement uses TRBV19 and TRBJ2-2; no clear D. Germline V gene sequence: CDR1 LNHDA, CDR2 SQIVND (reference sequence). CDR3 length: 11 amino acids. Trimming shortened V by 5 bases and J by 6 bases, and 4 bases separated the two germline ends. The CDR3: CASSFPGELFF. As DNA, the CDR3 is TGTGCCAGTAGTTTTCCCGGGGAGCTGTTTTTT.

The rearrangement uses TRBV6-8 and TRBJ1-1, with 9 bases matching TRBD1. Germline CDR1 reads MNHGY; CDR2 reads SAAAGT. This CDR3 is built from 16 residues. V shed 10 bases and J 3 bases; nucleotides not matched to a gene: 15. The CDR3 DNA reads as TGTGCCATCAGCAAATCGCCATGGGACAGGGACACTGAAGCTTTCTTT. It yields the protein CAISKSPWDRDTEAFF.

The genes are TRBV4-1 and TRBJ2-1; D is perhaps TRBD1 or TRBD2 (5 bases each). Germline CDR1 MGHRA, CDR2 YSYEKL. The CDR3 covers 14 residues. The V end was cut by 1 base, the J end by 8 bases, with 12 bases between. CDR3 loop: CASSQGPGQHEQFF. CDR3 coding DNA: TGCGCCAGCAGCCAAGGGCCGGGGCAACATGAGCAGTTCTTC.

DNA of the CDR3: TGTGCCAGCAGCTTGCATCCGGGACTTGCAACTAATGAAAAACTGTTTTTT. This encodes CASSLHPGLATNEKLFF. V gene TRBV7-7 combines with J gene TRBJ1-4; TRBD1 might be the D (5 bases). CDR1 is SSHAT, CDR2 FNYEAQ, per germline (reference sequence). The CDR3 totals 17 residues. V lost 3 bases to trimming and J lost 0 bases, with 14 bases between them.

V is TRBV5-1 and J is TRBJ2-7; tentatively, D is TRBD2 (6 bases). The CDR3 consists of 14 residues. Germline-derived CDR1 and CDR2 are SGHRS and YFSETQ. Trimming removed 2 bases from V and 3 bases from J, with 12 bases in between. Here the CDR3 reads CASSFGGNVYEQYF. CDR3 sequence (DNA): TGCGCCAGCAGCTTTGGCGGGAACGTCTACGAGCAGTACTTC.

This chain's CDR3 is CASSALVTYGYTF. The CDR3 DNA follows: TGTGCCAGTAGCGCCCTGGTTACCTATGGCTACACCTTC. The V and J genes are TRBV19 and TRBJ1-2, with D unclear. V shed 6 bases and J shed 4 bases, with 12 bases lying between them. Germline V gene sequence: CDR1 LNHDA, CDR2 SQIVND (reference sequence). There are 13 residues in the CDR3. Using reference TRBV19 and TRBJ1-2 for the parts outside the CDR3, the full variable domain is DGGITQSPKYLFRKEGQNVTLSCEQNLNHDAMYWYRQDPGQGLRLIYYSQIVNDFQKGDIAEGYSVSREKKESFPLTVTSAQKNPTAFYLCASSALVTYGYTFGSGTRLTVV.

The CDR3 DNA reads as TGTGCCACCAGCAGACCGGGACAGGGGGCCGAAGAGACCCAGTACTTC. The encoded protein is CATSRPGQGAEETQYF. The rearrangement links TRBV15 to TRBJ2-5, with 12 bases that match TRBD1. Germline V gene sequence: CDR1 LNHNV, CDR2 YYDKDF (reference sequence). This CDR3 spans 16 amino acids. Germline trimming cut 2 bases from V and 3 bases from J; bases unmatched to any gene: 4. Variable domain in full (rest from reference TRBV15 and TRBJ2-5): DAMVIQNPRYQVTQFGKPVTLSCSQTLNHNVMYWYQQKSSQAPKLLFHYYDKDFNNEADTPDNFQSRRPNTSFCFLDIRSPGLGDTAMYLCATSRPGQGAEETQYFGPGTRLLVL.

V is TRBV6-8 and J is TRBJ1-3; 8 bases align to TRBD1. Germline V gene lookup returns CDR1 MNHGY and CDR2 SAAAGT. With V trimmed by 10 bases and J by 7 bases, 15 bases remained unmatched. The CDR3 is made up of 15 amino acids. The chain's CDR3 is CAILAEDRADNTIYF. Written as DNA, the CDR3 is TGTGCCATCCTCGCCGAGGACAGGGCTGACAACACCATATATTTT.

The rearrangement joins TRBV18 to TRBJ1-1; TRBD1 matches 7 bases. The junction had 3 bases not matched to a gene; V was cut back by 3 bases and J by 2 bases. The CDR3 runs 14 residues. Germline V gene sequence: CDR1 KGHSH, CDR2 LQKENI. In DNA form, the CDR3 reads TGTGCCAGCTCACCGAGACAGGGAAACACTGAAGCTTTCTTT. Translation: CASSPRQGNTEAFF. Combining the CDR3 with reference TRBV18 and TRBJ1-1 gives the whole variable domain NAGVMQNPRHLVRRRGQEARLRCSPMKGHSHVYWYRQLPEEGLKFMVYLQKENIIDESGMPKERFSAEFPKEGPSILRIQQVVRGDSAAYFCASSPRQGNTEAFFGQGTRLTVV.